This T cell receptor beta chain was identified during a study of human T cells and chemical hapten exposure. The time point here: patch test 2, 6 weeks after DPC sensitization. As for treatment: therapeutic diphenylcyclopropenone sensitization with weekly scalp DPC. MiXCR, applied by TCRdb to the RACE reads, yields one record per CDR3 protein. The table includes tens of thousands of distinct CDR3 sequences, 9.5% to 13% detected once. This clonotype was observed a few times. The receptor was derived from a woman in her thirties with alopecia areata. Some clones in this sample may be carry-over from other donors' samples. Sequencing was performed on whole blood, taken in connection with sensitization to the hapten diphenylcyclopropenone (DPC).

The CDR3 nucleotides are TGTGCCAGCAGGCAACTAGATACCTACAATGAGCAGTTCTTC. Translation: CASRQLDTYNEQFF. The V call is TRBV6-5, the J call TRBJ2-1; maybe TRBD2 (5 bases). The germline V gene encodes CDR1 MNHEY and CDR2 SVGAGI. This CDR3 has 14 residues. Deletions cut 6 bases from V and 2 bases from J, with 11 bases between.